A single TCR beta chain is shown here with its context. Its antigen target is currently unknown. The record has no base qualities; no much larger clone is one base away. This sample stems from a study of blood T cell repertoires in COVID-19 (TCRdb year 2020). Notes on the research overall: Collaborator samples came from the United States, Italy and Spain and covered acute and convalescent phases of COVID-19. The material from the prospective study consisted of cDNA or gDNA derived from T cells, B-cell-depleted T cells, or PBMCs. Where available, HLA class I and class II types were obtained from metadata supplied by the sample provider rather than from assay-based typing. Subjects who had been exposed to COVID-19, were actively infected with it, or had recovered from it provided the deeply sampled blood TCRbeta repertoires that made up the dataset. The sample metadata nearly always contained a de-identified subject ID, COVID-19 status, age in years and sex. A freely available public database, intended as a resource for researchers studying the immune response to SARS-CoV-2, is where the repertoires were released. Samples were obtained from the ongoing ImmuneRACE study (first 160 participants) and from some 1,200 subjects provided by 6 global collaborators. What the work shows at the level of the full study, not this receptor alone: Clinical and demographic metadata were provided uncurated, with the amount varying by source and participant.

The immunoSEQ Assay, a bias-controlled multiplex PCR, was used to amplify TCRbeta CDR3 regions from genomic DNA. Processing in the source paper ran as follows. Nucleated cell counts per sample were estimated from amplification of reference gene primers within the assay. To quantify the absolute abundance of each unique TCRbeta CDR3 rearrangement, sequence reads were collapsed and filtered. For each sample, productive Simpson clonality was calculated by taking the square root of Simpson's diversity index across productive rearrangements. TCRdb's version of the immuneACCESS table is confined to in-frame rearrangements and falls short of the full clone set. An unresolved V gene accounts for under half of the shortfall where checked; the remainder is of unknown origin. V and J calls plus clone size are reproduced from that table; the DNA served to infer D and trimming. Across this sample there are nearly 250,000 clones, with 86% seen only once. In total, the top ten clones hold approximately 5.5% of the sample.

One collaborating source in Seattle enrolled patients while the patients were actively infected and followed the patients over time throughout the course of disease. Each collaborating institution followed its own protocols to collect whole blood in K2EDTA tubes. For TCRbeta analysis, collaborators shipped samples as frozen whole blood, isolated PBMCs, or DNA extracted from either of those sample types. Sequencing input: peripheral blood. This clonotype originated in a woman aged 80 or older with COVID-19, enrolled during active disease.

The CDR3 region reads CASKIQGASTEAFF. The nucleotide sequence reads as follows: TGTGCCAGTAAAATACAGGGGGCCAGCACTGAAGCTTTCTTT. This chain joins TRBV19 to TRBJ1-1; 9 bases in the middle match TRBD1. Inclusive of the bounding cysteine and phenylalanine, the CDR3 is 14 residues long. This entry keeps only the CDR3 DNA: 42 bases, framed from base 1. Sequences LNHDA (CDR1) and SQIVND (CDR2) are obtained from the germline V gene (reference sequence). V is cut back by 7 bases and J by 4 bases, with 7 bases in the junction unmatched.